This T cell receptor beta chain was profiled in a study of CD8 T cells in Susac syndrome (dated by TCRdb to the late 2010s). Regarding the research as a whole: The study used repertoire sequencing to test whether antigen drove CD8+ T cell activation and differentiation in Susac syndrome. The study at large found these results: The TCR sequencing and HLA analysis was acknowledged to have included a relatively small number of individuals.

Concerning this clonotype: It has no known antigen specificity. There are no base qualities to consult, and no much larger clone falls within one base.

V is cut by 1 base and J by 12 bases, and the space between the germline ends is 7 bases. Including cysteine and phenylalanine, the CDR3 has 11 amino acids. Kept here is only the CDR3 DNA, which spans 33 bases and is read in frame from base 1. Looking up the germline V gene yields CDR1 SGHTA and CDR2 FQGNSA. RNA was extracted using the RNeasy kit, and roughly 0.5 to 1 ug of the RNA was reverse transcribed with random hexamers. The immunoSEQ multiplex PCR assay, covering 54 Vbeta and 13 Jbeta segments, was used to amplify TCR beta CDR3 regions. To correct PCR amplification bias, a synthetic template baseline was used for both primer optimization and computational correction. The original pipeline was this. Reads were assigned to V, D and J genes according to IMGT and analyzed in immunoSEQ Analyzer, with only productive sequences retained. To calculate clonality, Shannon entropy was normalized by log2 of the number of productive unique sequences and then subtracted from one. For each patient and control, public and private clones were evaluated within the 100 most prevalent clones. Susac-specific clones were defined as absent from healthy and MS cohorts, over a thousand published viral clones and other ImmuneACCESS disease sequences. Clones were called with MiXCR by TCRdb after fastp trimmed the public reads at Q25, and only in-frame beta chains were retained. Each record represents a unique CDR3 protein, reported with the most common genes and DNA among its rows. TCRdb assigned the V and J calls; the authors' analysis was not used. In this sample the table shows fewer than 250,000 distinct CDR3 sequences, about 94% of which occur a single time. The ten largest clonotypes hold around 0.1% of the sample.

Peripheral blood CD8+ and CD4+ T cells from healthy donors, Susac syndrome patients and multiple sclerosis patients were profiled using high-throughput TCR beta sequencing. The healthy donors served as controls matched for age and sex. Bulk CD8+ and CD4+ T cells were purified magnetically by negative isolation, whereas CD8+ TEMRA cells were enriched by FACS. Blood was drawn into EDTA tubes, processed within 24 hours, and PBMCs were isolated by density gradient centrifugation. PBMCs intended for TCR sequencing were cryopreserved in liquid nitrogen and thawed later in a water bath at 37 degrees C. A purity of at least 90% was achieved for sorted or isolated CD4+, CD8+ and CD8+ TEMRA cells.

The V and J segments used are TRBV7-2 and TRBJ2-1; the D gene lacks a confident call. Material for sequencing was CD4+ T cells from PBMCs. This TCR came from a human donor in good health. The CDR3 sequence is CASSLEVGQFF. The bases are TGTGCCAGCAGCTTAGAGGTTGGGCAGTTCTTC.